Listed here is a single T cell receptor beta chain. TCRdb's copy holds only in-frame clones and misses some; the assay was immunoSEQ multiplex PCR. The sample consists of about 69,000 clones, roughly nine tenths of them appearing once. Baseline, cycle 4 day 1, and cycle 7 day 1 were the blood sampling points. Germline trimming cut 3 bases from V and 8 bases from J; bases unmatched to any gene: 5. CDR3 length: 15 residues. Germline V gene sequence: CDR1 SQVTM, CDR2 ANQGSEA. The data were obtained in a study of OX40 agonist ivuxolimab in advanced cancers. This clonotype originated in an adult with an advanced solid tumor such as melanoma, head and neck, liver or kidney cancer. The rearrangement links TRBV29-1 to TRBJ2-1, with TRBD2 identical over 15 bases. The sequencing used CD4+ or CD8+ T cells sorted from blood, collected in a trial of the OX40 agonist ivuxolimab. DNA of the CDR3: TGCAGCGTTGATAGGACTAGCGGGAGGGTCGATGAGCAGTTCTTC. Protein sequence: CSVDRTSGRVDEQFF.